This entry features one TCR beta chain sequence. The CDR3 runs 16 residues. J lost 2 bases, V lost 4 bases, and 7 bases had no gene match. CDR1 and CDR2 from the germline V gene are KGHSH and LQKENI. The data originate from a study of T cell responses to AZD1222 COVID-19 vaccine. Profiling relied on immunoSEQ multiplex PCR, and the TCRdb table lists in-frame clones only, not all of them. The sample consists of 110,000 or so clones, 89% of them appearing once. This chain connects TRBV18 to TRBJ2-7; 11 bases match TRBD1. The clonotype was recovered from an adult in good health. The sequencing used peripheral blood, collected on day 0 of MenACWY control vaccination. The CDR3 sequence is CASSQIMGQGAYEQYF. The DNA for the CDR3 is TGTGCCAGCTCACAGATAATGGGACAGGGGGCCTACGAGCAGTACTTC.